This TCR beta chain came from a study of beta chain features in type 1 diabetes. Per germline, CDR1 SGHDN and CDR2 FVKESK. There are 17 residues in the CDR3. V trimming: 6 bases; J trimming: 4 bases; junction bases outside the gene matches: 12. Researchers reported sorting CD4+ naive, central memory, regulatory and stem cell-like memory cells via CD45RO/CCR7/CD25/CD127/CD95/CD27. As every portion of the isolated RNA was reverse transcribed, the sequencing read expressed TCRB transcripts. Measured with immunoSEQ multiplex PCR; TCRdb has only the in-frame clones, and not every one. The repertoire holds 220,000 or so clones, with 68% as singletons. The study, taken as a whole, reports: For type 1 diabetes patients, VDJ junctions showed fewer insertions and more deletions.

A note on this clone: The antigen remains unidentified.

Sequencing used naive CD4+ T cells from blood. The rearrangement links TRBV14 to TRBJ2-5, with TRBD2 matching 12 bases. This sequence was found in a man aged 25 to 40 in good health. The CDR3 loop is CASSPRWLAGGGETQYF. The CDR3 region has the DNA TGTGCCAGCAGTCCAAGATGGCTAGCGGGAGGGGGAGAGACCCAGTACTTC.